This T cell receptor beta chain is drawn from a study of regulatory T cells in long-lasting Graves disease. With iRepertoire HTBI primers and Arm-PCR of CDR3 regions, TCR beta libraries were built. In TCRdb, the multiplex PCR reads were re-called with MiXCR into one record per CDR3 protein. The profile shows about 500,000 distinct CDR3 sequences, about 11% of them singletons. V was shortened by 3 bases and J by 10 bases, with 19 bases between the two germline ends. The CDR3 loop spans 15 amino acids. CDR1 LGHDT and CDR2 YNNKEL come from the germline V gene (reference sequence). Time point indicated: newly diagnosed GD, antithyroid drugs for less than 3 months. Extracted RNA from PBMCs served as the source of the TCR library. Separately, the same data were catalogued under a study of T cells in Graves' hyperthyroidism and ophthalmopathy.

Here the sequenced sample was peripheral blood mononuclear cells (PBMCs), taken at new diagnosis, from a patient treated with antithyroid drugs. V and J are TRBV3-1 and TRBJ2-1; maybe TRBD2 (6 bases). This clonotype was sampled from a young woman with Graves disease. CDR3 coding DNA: TGTGCCAGCAGCCATCCGTTGGGGCTAGCGAGAGAGCAGTTCTTC. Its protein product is CASSHPLGLAREQFF.